Below, 30 T cell receptor beta chains from the same sample are listed, as sequenced in a study of shared T cell receptors in the human thymus. Repertoires were generated with immunoSEQ multiplex PCR, while TCRdb's copy carries only in-frame clones and drops some. The sample lists about 380,000 clones, roughly 94% occurring once. The source material was thymocytes. Every receptor here comes from a human donor.

The V call is TRBV6-5, the J call TRBJ2-1, with D perhaps TRBD1 or TRBD2 (6 bases each). Germline lookup yields CDR1 MNHEY and CDR2 SVGAGI. This CDR3 is built from 14 residues. V was pared by 0 bases and J by 8 bases, with 11 bases between. The DNA of the CDR3 is TGTGCCAGCAGTTACTCGGGGGGCGGGGATGAGCAGTTCTTC. Translated, it gives CASSYSGGGDEQFF.

J is TRBJ2-1 and V is TRBV29-1, with D tentatively TRBD1 (6 bases). The CDR3 totals 14 residues. CDR1 is SQVTM, CDR2 ANQGSEA, per germline. V lost 7 bases to trimming and J lost 1 base, with 14 bases between them. CDR3 DNA: TGCAGCGCTATACAGGGTAAATCCTACAATGAGCAGTTCTTC. This codes for CSAIQGKSYNEQFF.

V and J are TRBV28 and TRBJ1-4, with D tentatively TRBD1 (5 bases). This CDR3 region has 16 residues. V lost 4 bases and J lost 6, with 18 bases in between. Germline CDR1 and CDR2: MDHEN and SYDVKM. The CDR3 DNA reads as TGTGCCAGCAGTTCGCTAATCAGGGTCGGAGATGAAAAACTGTTTTTT. Protein sequence: CASSSLIRVGDEKLFF.

The chain recombines TRBV9 with TRBJ2-7; D is uncertain. This CDR3 is built from 11 residues. V lost 4 bases to trimming and J lost 7 bases, with 9 bases between them. Per the germline V gene, CDR1 is SGDLS and CDR2 is YYNGEE. CDR3 nucleotides: TGTGCCAGCAGCCCTACTTGGGAGCAGTACTTC. This encodes CASSPTWEQYF.

The J gene is TRBJ2-1, the V gene TRBV2; 7 bases map to TRBD1. Trimming at V came to 1 base and at J to 10 bases, leaving 16 bases not matched to a gene. CDR1 is SNHLY, CDR2 FYNNEI, per germline. The CDR3 is made up of 17 amino acids. The CDR3 is CASSEEGYPEVRGEQFF. The CDR3 DNA reads as TGTGCCAGCAGTGAAGAGGGGTATCCCGAGGTCAGGGGGGAGCAGTTCTTC.

The chain has TRBV6-5 and TRBJ1-1; D is undetermined. The CDR3 is 12 amino acids. CDR1 MNHEY and CDR2 SVGAGI come from the germline V gene. V dropped 5 bases and J dropped 6 bases, with 10 bases sitting between them. The DNA for the CDR3 is TGTGCCAGCAGTCTGGCCTCAGCTGAAGCTTTCTTT. Encoded protein: CASSLASAEAFF.

The chain couples TRBV14 to TRBJ2-7; 9 positions agree with TRBD2. V lost 0 bases, J lost 3 bases, and 6 bases stayed unmatched. In germline, CDR1 is SGHDN, CDR2 FVKESK. CDR3 length: 16 amino acids. CDR3 residues: CASSQDSLAGIYEQYF. The CDR3 DNA reads as TGTGCCAGCAGCCAAGATAGCCTAGCGGGAATCTACGAGCAGTACTTC.

The chain has TRBV5-1 and TRBJ1-1; 10 bases match TRBD1. J gave up 6 bases and V 4 bases, and 15 bases lay outside the gene matches. The CDR3 covers 17 residues. In germline, CDR1 is SGHRS, CDR2 YFSETQ. This CDR3 reads CASSTPGTGDHDAEAFF. CDR3 nucleotides: TGCGCCAGCAGCACCCCCGGGACAGGGGATCATGACGCTGAAGCTTTCTTT.

The chain joins TRBV18 to TRBJ2-5; perhaps D is TRBD1 or TRBD2 (5 bases each). Looked up from germline, CDR1 is KGHSH and CDR2 is LQKENI. The CDR3 runs 14 residues. The V gene lost 6 bases and the J gene lost 5 bases, with 16 bases spanning the gap. This CDR3 reads CASSSGTSGETQYF. CDR3 nucleotide sequence: TGTGCCAGCTCGTCCGGGACCTCCGGGGAGACCCAGTACTTC. The full variable domain, rest sourced from reference TRBV18 and TRBJ2-5, is NAGVMQNPRHLVRRRGQEARLRCSPMKGHSHVYWYRQLPEEGLKFMVYLQKENIIDESGMPKERFSAEFPKEGPSILRIQQVVRGDSAAYFCASSSGTSGETQYFGPGTRLLVL.

This chain joins TRBV2 and TRBJ1-1; D unresolved. The germline CDR1 and CDR2 sequences are SNHLY and FYNNEI. The ends were cut back, 9 bases at V and 3 bases at J, with 11 bases in the middle. The CDR3 is made up of 12 amino acids. DNA for the CDR3: TGTGCCAGGCATCGGGAGGACACTGAAGCTTTCTTT. As protein: CARHREDTEAFF.

The V gene is TRBV7-1, the J gene TRBJ1-5; TRBD1 matches at 7 bases. TRBV7-1 is an open reading frame whose function is uncertain. V was pared by 4 bases and J by 3 bases, with 9 bases of the junction left unmatched. This CDR3 has 16 residues. Here the CDR3 reads CASSCRDSPNNQPQHF. The CDR3 nucleotides read TGTGCCAGCAGCTGCCGGGACAGCCCGAACAATCAGCCCCAGCATTTT.

This rearrangement joins TRBV27 to TRBJ2-6; no reliable D call. Trimming cost V 5 bases and J 9 bases, with 17 bases left between them. CDR3 length: 15 residues. Germline-derived CDR1 and CDR2 are MNHEY and SMNVEV (reference sequence). CDR3 coding DNA: TGTGCCAGCAGTCCCCTCCGGTCCTCGGGCAACGTCCTGACTTTC. Residues: CASSPLRSSGNVLTF.

This CDR3 reads CASSLALAETQYF. CDR3 sequence (DNA): TGTGCCAGCAGCCTAGCCCTCGCGGAGACCCAGTACTTC. The chain joins TRBV28 to TRBJ2-5, with D maybe TRBD2 (5 bases). Germline V gene data show CDR1 as MDHEN and CDR2 as SYDVKM. The CDR3 sequence is 13 residues long. The ends were cut back, 6 bases at V and 5 bases at J, with 13 bases in the middle.

V usage is TRBV27 and J usage is TRBJ2-7; D perhaps matches TRBD2 (5 bases). This CDR3 is built from 14 residues. The ends were cut back, 1 base at V and 7 bases at J, with 14 bases in the middle. CDR1 and CDR2 from the germline V gene are MNHEY and SMNVEV (reference sequence). CDR3 in DNA: TGTGCCAGCAGTTTATACGCGCCTAGCAGGGAGCAGTACTTC. Translating it yields CASSLYAPSREQYF.

The J gene is TRBJ2-2, the V gene TRBV7-2; possible D gene TRBD1, 6 bases. V shed 7 bases and J shed 2 bases, with 11 bases lying between them. The germline CDR1 and CDR2 sequences are SGHTA and FQGNSA. The CDR3 has 14 amino acids. The CDR3 is CASTLDRNTGELFF. DNA for the CDR3: TGTGCCAGCACCCTGGACAGAAACACCGGGGAGCTGTTTTTT.

The J gene is TRBJ2-5, the V gene TRBV28; D uncertain. Germline loops: CDR1 MDHEN, CDR2 SYDVKM. Trimming took 6 bases from V and 3 from J, leaving 14 bases between them. The length of the CDR3 is 14 residues. The CDR3 region is CASSNPRSKETQYF. The CDR3 coding sequence is TGTGCCAGCAGCAATCCCAGATCAAAAGAGACCCAGTACTTC.

This clone was counted a single time. At one end the junction does not follow the germline gene, possibly because of a read error. Other nucleotide sequences from this sample produce the same CDR3. The chain recombines TRBV28 with TRBJ2-7, with D perhaps matching TRBD2 (6 bases). From germline, CDR1 is MDHEN and CDR2 SYDVKM. CDR3 length: 13 amino acids. CDR3 nucleotides: TGTGCCAGCATTGGGGGGTTACCCTACGAACAGTACTTC. It translates to CASIGGLPYEQYF.

The chain is built from TRBV11-2 and TRBJ1-3; D ambiguous. The CDR3 totals 14 residues. Trimming pared 5 bases from V and 7 bases from J, leaving 15 bases between. Germline V lookup: CDR1 SGHAT, CDR2 FQNNGV. The CDR3 spells CASSPAIRPNTIYF. The CDR3 coding sequence is TGTGCCAGCAGCCCCGCAATACGGCCGAACACCATATATTTT. The variable domain in full, completed from reference TRBV11-2 and TRBJ1-3, reads EAGVAQSPRYKIIEKRQSVAFWCNPISGHATLYWYQQILGQGPKLLIQFQNNGVVDDSQLPKDRFSAERLKGVDSTLKIQPAKLEDSAVYLCASSPAIRPNTIYFGEGSWLTVV.

J is TRBJ2-7 and V is TRBV5-4; tentative D call: TRBD2 (6 bases). Germline V CDR1 and CDR2: SGHNT, YYREEE (reference sequence). This CDR3 comprises 14 residues. The V end lost 4 bases, the J end lost 7 bases, and 18 bases lay between the germline ends. The CDR3 DNA reads TGTGCCAGCAGCCCGGGGGTGGCCGTTCAGGAGCAGTACTTC. It codes for CASSPGVAVQEQYF.

The rearrangement uses TRBV19 and TRBJ2-4; 9 nucleotides match TRBD2. Trimming took 6 bases from V and 4 from J; bases not matched to a gene: 13. CDR3 length: 17 amino acids. The germline gives CDR1 LNHDA, CDR2 SQIVND (reference sequence). The CDR3 coding sequence is TGTGCCAGTAGCATACGGGTGTTAGCGGGAGAGAAAAACATTCAGTACTTC. Its translation is CASSIRVLAGEKNIQYF.

This chain links TRBV28 with TRBJ1-5; D is ambiguous. This CDR3 spans 17 amino acids. In germline, CDR1 is MDHEN, CDR2 SYDVKM. V lost 1 base, J lost 5 bases, and 18 bases lay in between. For the CDR3, the DNA is TGTGCCAGCAGTTTATTGCGGGTGGGTCAAAGGGATCAGCCCCAGCATTTT. It codes for CASSLLRVGQRDQPQHF.

The chain uses TRBV14 and TRBJ2-7; TRBD1 matches at 10 bases. This CDR3 region has 15 residues. V lost 2 bases and J lost 6; bases outside the gene matches: 7. The germline V gene encodes CDR1 SGHDN and CDR2 FVKESK. CDR3 sequence: CASSQRQGASGEQYF. CDR3 bases: TGTGCCAGCAGCCAAAGACAGGGGGCTAGCGGCGAGCAGTACTTC.

V usage is TRBV20-1 and J usage is TRBJ2-3; possibly TRBD2 for D (5 bases). CDR1 DFQATT and CDR2 SNEGSKA come from the germline V gene (reference sequence). The CDR3 length is 11 residues. Here the CDR3 DNA reads TGCAGGGGAGACTGCACAGATACGCAGTATTTT. This codes for CRGDCTDTQYF.

This chain links TRBV15 with TRBJ2-6, with TRBD2 as a possible D gene (6 bases). V lost 2 bases and J 4 bases, leaving 24 bases between the germline ends. In germline, CDR1 is LNHNV, CDR2 YYDKDF (reference sequence). CDR3 length equals 20 residues. The CDR3 protein is CATSRPRWEDTSTGANVLTF. The CDR3 DNA reads TGTGCCACCAGCAGACCCCGGTGGGAGGATACCTCTACAGGGGCCAACGTCCTGACTTTC.

The chain links TRBV14 to TRBJ1-4; a possible D gene is TRBD1 (5 bases). Germline CDR1 reads SGHDN; CDR2 reads FVKESK. The V and J ends lost 2 bases and 6 bases respectively, with 16 bases between them. The CDR3 runs 16 residues. CDR3 sequence: CASSQRGLGGDEKLFF. CDR3 nucleotides: TGTGCCAGCAGCCAACGTGGGCTCGGGGGAGATGAAAAACTGTTTTTT.

The chain uses TRBV7-7 and TRBJ2-7; TRBD2 aligns across 13 bases. Germline V CDR1 and CDR2: SSHAT, FNYEAQ (reference sequence). The ends lost 5 bases at V and 0 bases at J; junction bases unmatched: 4. The CDR3 runs to 16 residues. CDR3 DNA: TGTGCCAGCAGCCCCGGGACTAGCGGGATCTCCTACGAGCAGTACTTC. Amino acids: CASSPGTSGISYEQYF.

J is TRBJ2-7 and V is TRBV29-1, with D unresolved. This CDR3 spans 11 amino acids. Germline values: CDR1 SQVTM, CDR2 ANQGSEA. The ends were cut back, 1 base at V and 6 bases at J, with 7 bases in the middle. The CDR3 sequence is CSVEGITEQYF. CDR3 sequence (DNA): TGCAGCGTTGAAGGAATAACCGAGCAGTACTTC.

The gene calls are TRBV7-9 and TRBJ2-7, with D unresolved. The CDR3 sequence is 12 residues long. V lost 5 bases to trimming and J lost 3 bases, with 8 bases between them. The germline gives CDR1 SEHNR, CDR2 FQNEAQ (reference sequence). Written as DNA, the CDR3 is TGTGCCAGCAGCCCCGGCCACTACGAGCAGTACTTC. Its protein is CASSPGHYEQYF.

This rearrangement joins TRBV5-1 to TRBJ2-3, with 8 bases identical to TRBD1. The germline V gene encodes CDR1 SGHRS and CDR2 YFSETQ. Trimming cost V 4 bases and J 1 base; bases outside gene matches: 8. This CDR3 contains 16 residues. The DNA of the CDR3 is TGCGCCAGCAGCGTAGTGACAGGGGTCCGCACAGATACGCAGTATTTT. Its protein product is CASSVVTGVRTDTQYF.

This clone was observed a single time. The chain joins TRBV7-4 to TRBJ1-2; 9 bases are a match to TRBD1. V was clipped by 7 bases and J by 7 bases; unmatched bases: 10. The CDR3 has 14 amino acids. Germline V lookup: CDR1 SGHVT, CDR2 SQSDAQ. The CDR3 DNA is TGTGCCAGCACTCCCGGGACAGGGTCAAGTGGCTACACCTTC. Translation gives CASTPGTGSSGYTF.